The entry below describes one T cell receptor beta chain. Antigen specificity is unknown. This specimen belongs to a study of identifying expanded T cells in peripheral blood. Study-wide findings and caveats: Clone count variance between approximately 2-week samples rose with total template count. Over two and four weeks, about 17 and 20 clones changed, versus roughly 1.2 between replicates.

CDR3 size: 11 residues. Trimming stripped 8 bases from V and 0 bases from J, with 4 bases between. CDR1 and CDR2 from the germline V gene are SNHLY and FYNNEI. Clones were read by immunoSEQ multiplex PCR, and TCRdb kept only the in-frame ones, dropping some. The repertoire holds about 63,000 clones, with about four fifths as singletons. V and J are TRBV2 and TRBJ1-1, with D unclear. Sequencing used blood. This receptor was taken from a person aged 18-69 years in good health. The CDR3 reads CASPMNTEAFF. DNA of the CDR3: TGTGCCAGCCCTATGAACACTGAAGCTTTCTTT. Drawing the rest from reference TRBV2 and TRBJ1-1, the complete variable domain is EPEVTQTPSHQVTQMGQEVILRCVPISNHLYFYWYRQILGQKVEFLVSFYNNEISEKSEIFDDQFSVERPDGSNFTLKIRSTKLEDSAMYFCASPMNTEAFFGQGTRLTVV.